Listed below are T cell receptor beta chains from one sample, sequenced in a study of blood T cell repertoires in COVID-19. Using immunoSEQ multiplex PCR, the repertoire was profiled, and TCRdb retains in-frame clones only, with some absent. The table shows fewer than 250,000 clones, with 70% to 90% occurring only once. The sequenced material came from peripheral blood. These receptors were collected from an older woman with active or convalescent COVID-19. Each CDR3 is given with its conserved first and last residue. D genes are given only for firm matches. For some rows the clone size is stated as once, few or many, or as a class when expanded; others skip it.

d_call	clone_size	v_call	j_call	cdr3_nt	cdr3_aa
TRBD1	NA	TRBV5-1	TRBJ1-2	TGCGCCAGCAGCTTGAATTCCGGGACAGGGGGCTGGGATGGCTACACCTTC	CASSLNSGTGGWDGYTF
NA	NA	TRBV9	TRBJ2-2	TGTGCCAGCAGCGTAGCTGTACAGGAGAACACCGGGGAGCTGTTTTTT	CASSVAVQENTGELFF
NA	NA	TRBV24-1	TRBJ1-2	TGTGCCACCAGTGACTCGGACAACAACCGGGGCTACACCTTC	CATSDSDNNRGYTF
TRBD1	NA	TRBV27	TRBJ2-1	TGTGCCAGCAGTTTCCGCCGGGACAGGGACAATGAGCAGTTCTTC	CASSFRRDRDNEQFF
NA	NA	TRBV6-4	TRBJ1-4	TGTGCCAGCAGTGCGGGAGTTGGTGCAGACGAAAAACTGTTTTTT	CASSAGVGADEKLFF
TRBD2	NA	TRBV5-1	TRBJ2-1	TGCGCCAGCAGACCCGGGGGGGGTGACCTAGGGCCTTACAATGAGCAGTTCTTC	CASRPGGGDLGPYNEQFF
NA	NA	TRBV7-9	TRBJ1-2	TGTGCCAGCAGCTTAGGGGACTACTACTATGGCTACACCTTC	CASSLGDYYYGYTF
NA	NA	TRBV15	TRBJ1-4	TGTGCCACCATGGGGAGCTGGAATGAAAAACTGTTTTTT	CATMGSWNEKLFF
NA	once	TRBV7-9	TRBJ2-2	TGTGCCAGCAGCTCCCCAGACAAATCCGCGAACACCGGGGAGCTGTTTTTT	CASSSPDKSANTGELFF
TRBD1	once	TRBV2	TRBJ2-4	TGTGCCAGTTCCGGGACAGTAAACATTCAGTACTTC	CASSGTVNIQYF
NA	NA	TRBV29-1	TRBJ1-5	TGCAGCGTTGCGGGGGACGGCAATCAGCCCCAGCATTTT	CSVAGDGNQPQHF
TRBD1	NA	TRBV19	TRBJ1-5	TGTGCCAGTAGTATGGGACAGGAGCTAGGTTGGCCCCAGCATTTT	CASSMGQELGWPQHF
NA	NA	TRBV19	TRBJ2-7	TGTGCCAGTAGCAACCGGGTTTTCCACGAGCAGTACTTC	CASSNRVFHEQYF
NA	once	TRBV6-5	TRBJ2-1	TGTGCCAGTCTCTTCAGGGAACAGTCCTACAATGAGCAGTTCTTC	CASLFREQSYNEQFF
NA	NA	TRBV7-3	TRBJ2-7	TGTGCCAGCAGCCCCCTGGCGGGGCTCGAGCAGTACTTC	CASSPLAGLEQYF
TRBD2	NA	TRBV18	TRBJ2-7	TGTGCCAGCTCACTGACTAGCGGGGTCACCTACGAGCAGTACTTC	CASSLTSGVTYEQYF
TRBD1	NA	TRBV28	TRBJ1-1	TGTGCCAGCAGTCCCCTCCGCCGGGACAGGGGGCATTGGGGTGAAGCTTTCTTT	CASSPLRRDRGHWGEAFF
TRBD1	NA	TRBV18	TRBJ2-6	TGTGCCAGCTCACCTTTCGGGACAGGGTCGACTGGGGCCAACGTCCTGACTTTC	CASSPFGTGSTGANVLTF
TRBD1	NA	TRBV14	TRBJ1-1	TGTGCCAGCAGCCAAACCGGGACAGGGGGTAAGGAGGACACTGAAGCTTTCTTT	CASSQTGTGGKEDTEAFF
NA	NA	TRBV10-3	TRBJ1-5	TGTGCCATCAGTGAGTCGAGGAGTAGCAATCAGCCCCAGCATTTT	CAISESRSSNQPQHF
NA	NA	TRBV6-9	TRBJ2-5	TGTGCCAGCAGCCTCACCGGGGGACAAGAGACCCAGTACTTC	CASSLTGGQETQYF
TRBD2	NA	TRBV11-1	TRBJ2-3	TGTGCCAGCAGCCAGAGCGGGAGGGCCTCGGTAGATACGCAGTATTTT	CASSQSGRASVDTQYF
TRBD1	NA	TRBV6-5	TRBJ1-4	TGTGCCAGCAGTCCTAACAGGGGGGATGAAAAACTGTTTTTT	CASSPNRGDEKLFF
TRBD2	NA	TRBV5-6	TRBJ2-2	TGTGCCAGCAGCAAGACACCTAGCGGGAGAGCCGGGGAGCTGTTTTTT	CASSKTPSGRAGELFF
NA	NA	TRBV27	TRBJ1-1	TGTGCCAGCAGCCCCTGGGGAGGGCCTAAGCTTGAAGCTTTCTTT	CASSPWGGPKLEAFF
TRBD1	NA	TRBV19	TRBJ2-1	TGTGCCAGCGGACAGGGCCCCTACAATGAGCAGTTCTTC	CASGQGPYNEQFF